A single sample gave rise to the 21 T cell receptor beta chains below, sequenced in a study of shared clonotypes between healthy human individuals. TCRdb's copy holds only in-frame clones and misses some; the assay was immunoSEQ multiplex PCR. The sample lists about 2.5 million clones, around 90% seen once, with 0.37% in the top ten. Sample: naive CD4+ T cells from PBMCs. The subset is: CD45RA+ positively selected. These receptors were obtained from a man between 18 and 29 years old in good health. Some clones in this sample may be carry-over from other donors' samples.

Comments on this clone: The same CDR3 can be traced to other DNA sequences in this sample. This chain uses TRBV6-1 with TRBJ2-7; 9 nucleotides align to TRBD1. V trimming: 0 bases; J trimming: 2 bases; junction bases outside the gene matches: 2. The CDR3 totals 15 residues. Germline CDR1 is MNHNS and CDR2 is SASEGT. Here the CDR3 DNA reads TGTGCCAGCAGTGAAGCCGGGACAGGGACCTACGAGCAGTACTTC. Its protein is CASSEAGTGTYEQYF.

In nucleotides, the CDR3 is TGTGCCAGCAGCCCGCAACAGGGGCGATATGGCTACACCTTC. Residues: CASSPQQGRYGYTF. This chain links TRBV14 with TRBJ1-2; TRBD1 agrees at 7 bases. CDR1 is SGHDN, CDR2 FVKESK, per germline. This CDR3 comprises 14 residues. After removal of 4 bases from V and 5 bases from J, the junction contained 7 bases not matched to a gene.

The chain has TRBV28 and TRBJ2-1, with D maybe TRBD2 (6 bases). This CDR3 region has 17 residues. V shed 5 bases and J shed 7 bases, with 24 bases lying between them. CDR1 is MDHEN and CDR2 is SYDVKM in the germline V gene. The CDR3 DNA is TGTGCCAGCAGTCCCAGGAACGGGGGAAATCCCAGAAATGAGCAGTTCTTC. It yields the protein CASSPRNGGNPRNEQFF. The whole variable domain, remainder taken from reference TRBV28 and TRBJ2-1, is DVKVTQSSRYLVKRTGEKVFLECVQDMDHENMFWYRQDPGLGLRLIYFSYDVKMKEKGDIPEGYSVSREKKERFSLILESASTNQTSMYLCASSPRNGGNPRNEQFFGPGTRLTVL.

J is TRBJ2-2 and V is TRBV4-1, with D unclear. V was cut by 0 bases and J by 7 bases, with 15 bases left in between. The CDR3 consists of 16 residues. The germline CDR1 and CDR2 sequences are MGHRA and YSYEKL. In nucleotides, the CDR3 is TGCGCCAGCAGCCAAGACAAGACCCCCCCCCGCGGGGAGCTGTTTTTT. Protein: CASSQDKTPPRGELFF.

The CDR3 coding sequence is TGTGCCAGCAGCGTAGATCCGGGACGGTCTGGCTCCGAGCAGTACTTC. Its translation is CASSVDPGRSGSEQYF. The rearrangement links TRBV9 to TRBJ2-7; D tentatively fits TRBD1 or TRBD2 (5 bases each). V was clipped by 0 bases and J by 6 bases, with 19 bases between them. CDR3 length: 16 amino acids. The V gene's germline CDR1 is SGDLS and CDR2 YYNGEE.

The chain links TRBV5-1 to TRBJ1-2, with TRBD1 identical over 8 bases. The trim removed 4 bases at V and 5 bases at J, leaving 7 bases unmatched. There are 14 residues in the CDR3. CDR1 is SGHRS, CDR2 YFSETQ, per germline. The CDR3 here is CASSPTGDRYGYTF. CDR3 coding DNA: TGCGCCAGCAGCCCGACAGGGGATAGGTATGGCTACACCTTC.

V is TRBV19 and J is TRBJ2-7; tentative D call: TRBD2 (7 bases). V lost 3 bases, J lost 1 base, and 31 bases lay in between. This CDR3 is 21 amino acids long. Germline CDR1 and CDR2: LNHDA and SQIVND (reference sequence). The CDR3 coding sequence is TGTGCCAGTAGTATGGGGGCCTCTTGGGGGAGGGCCGAATCGGAATCCTACGAGCAGTACTTC. Amino acid sequence: CASSMGASWGRAESESYEQYF.

V gene TRBV7-8 combines with J gene TRBJ2-2, with D possibly TRBD2 on 6 matching bases. Germline V gives CDR1 SGHVS, CDR2 FQNEAQ. There are 16 residues in the CDR3. V dropped 3 bases and J dropped 1 base, with 12 bases sitting between them. This chain's CDR3 is CASSLFIAENTGELFF. The CDR3 DNA reads TGTGCCAGCAGCTTGTTCATAGCGGAGAACACCGGGGAGCTGTTTTTT.

The chain uses TRBV6-1 and TRBJ2-5; 13 nucleotides align to TRBD2. The junction had 7 bases not matched to a gene; V was cut back by 7 bases and J by 11 bases. Germline CDR1 MNHNS, CDR2 SASEGT. The CDR3 has 13 amino acids. The CDR3 sequence is CASKTSGRPEQYF. In DNA form, the CDR3 reads TGTGCCAGCAAGACTAGCGGGAGGCCGGAGCAGTACTTC.

This sequence joins TRBV15 and TRBJ2-1, with TRBD2 matching over 10 bases. V lost 0 bases to trimming and J lost 15 bases; unmatched junction nucleotides: 11. The CDR3 has 15 residues. CDR1 LNHNV and CDR2 YYDKDF come from the germline V gene (reference sequence). The CDR3 DNA sequence: TGTGCCACCAGCAGAGATAGGACTAGCGGCAGGGAACTGTTCTTC. This encodes CATSRDRTSGRELFF. The whole variable domain, remainder taken from reference TRBV15 and TRBJ2-1, is DAMVIQNPRYQVTQFGKPVTLSCSQTLNHNVMYWYQQKSSQAPKLLFHYYDKDFNNEADTPDNFQSRRPNTSFCFLDIRSPGLGDTAMYLCATSRDRTSGRELFFGPGTRLTVL.

V gene TRBV6-1 combines with J gene TRBJ1-2; D remains unclear. From germline, CDR1 is MNHNS and CDR2 SASEGT. Trimming took 5 bases from V and 6 from J, leaving 13 bases between them. This CDR3 has 13 residues. In nucleotides, the CDR3 is TGTGCCAGCAGTCTTAGGGAAGGTGATGGCTACACCTTC. Translation gives CASSLREGDGYTF.

This clone was seen only once. The chain joins TRBV28 to TRBJ1-2; D remains unclear. CDR3 length: 16 residues. V was cut by 6 bases and J by 5 bases, with 22 bases left in between. Germline-derived CDR1 and CDR2 are MDHEN and SYDVKM. The CDR3 sequence is CASSPPAILTPYGYTF. CDR3 bases: TGTGCCAGCAGCCCCCCCGCGATCCTGACTCCTTATGGCTACACCTTC.

V gene TRBV27 combines with J gene TRBJ2-4, with D unclear. The CDR3 totals 15 residues. The V and J ends lost 4 bases and 0 bases respectively, with 10 bases between them. Looked up from germline, CDR1 is MNHEY and CDR2 is SMNVEV (reference sequence). The DNA for the CDR3 is TGTGCCAGCAGTTCCACCAAACTAGCCAAAAACATTCAGTACTTC. It yields the protein CASSSTKLAKNIQYF.

This clone has only one observation. CDR3 bases: TGTGCCAGCAGTTTAAGGAGGGACAGGTATGAAAAACTGTTTTTT. Residues: CASSLRRDRYEKLFF. The V call is TRBV27, the J call TRBJ1-4, with 8 bases that match TRBD1. Germline V gene lookup returns CDR1 MNHEY and CDR2 SMNVEV (reference sequence). V lost 2 bases, J lost 6 bases, and 5 bases stayed unmatched. The CDR3 runs 15 residues.

The chain links TRBV15 to TRBJ2-6; the D gene is possibly TRBD2 (5 bases). This CDR3 is built from 16 residues. Germline V gene sequence: CDR1 LNHNV, CDR2 YYDKDF (reference sequence). Deletions cut 5 bases from V and 0 bases from J, with 11 bases between. CDR3 nucleotide sequence: TGTGCCACCAGCGGGATGAGGGACTCTGGGGCCAACGTCCTGACTTTC. Translation: CATSGMRDSGANVLTF.

The chain is built from TRBV28 and TRBJ1-1; no clear D. Germline V gene data show CDR1 as MDHEN and CDR2 as SYDVKM. The V and J ends lost 2 bases and 1 base respectively, with 5 bases between them. This CDR3 contains 13 residues. CDR3 in DNA: TGTGCCAGCAGTTTACTTACGAACACTGAAGCTTTCTTT. It translates to CASSLLTNTEAFF.

The V gene is TRBV4-3, the J gene TRBJ1-1; 8 nucleotides agree with TRBD1. The ends lost 0 bases at V and 1 base at J; junction bases unmatched: 1. The CDR3 loop spans 15 amino acids. CDR1 and CDR2 (germline): LGHNA, YSLEER. As DNA, the CDR3 is TGCGCCAGCAGCCAAGAACAGGGGGGGAACACTGAAGCTTTCTTT. Its protein product is CASSQEQGGNTEAFF.

This clone was seen a few times. A single base separates this from a much larger clone, so it may be a read error. The sample contains more than one DNA sequence encoding this CDR3. The J gene is TRBJ1-5, the V gene TRBV28, with no clear D. The V gene lost 2 bases and the J gene lost 7 bases, with 3 bases spanning the gap. The CDR3 length is 11 residues. The germline gives CDR1 MDHEN, CDR2 SYDVKM. The CDR3 coding sequence is TGTGCCAGCAGTTTAGGACAGCCCCAGCATTTT. Encoded protein: CASSLGQPQHF.

The rearrangement uses TRBV2 and TRBJ2-1; TRBD1 aligns across 9 bases. The germline gives CDR1 SNHLY, CDR2 FYNNEI. The J segment lost 10 bases and the V segment lost 6 bases, leaving 10 bases of the junction unmatched. The CDR3 covers 14 residues. CDR3 DNA sequence: TGTGCCAGCAGATGGACAGGGGCCCTCTCCGAGCAGTTCTTC. Translating it yields CASRWTGALSEQFF.

The rearrangement links TRBV7-7 to TRBJ2-2; 7 positions match TRBD1. V lost 5 bases and J lost 4; bases outside the gene matches: 7. CDR1 is SSHAT and CDR2 is FNYEAQ in the germline V gene (reference sequence). CDR3 length equals 15 residues. The CDR3 loop is CASSPRDSPTGELFF. The CDR3 bases are TGTGCCAGCAGCCCCCGGGACAGCCCCACCGGGGAGCTGTTTTTT.

V usage is TRBV11-2 and J usage is TRBJ1-3; 7 nucleotides line up with TRBD1. Germline loops: CDR1 SGHAT, CDR2 FQNNGV. The ends lost 6 bases at V and 4 bases at J; junction bases unmatched: 6. The CDR3 sequence is 14 residues long. The CDR3 DNA is TGTGCCAGCAGGCATACAGGGGCCGGAAACACCATATATTTT. Translation gives CASRHTGAGNTIYF.